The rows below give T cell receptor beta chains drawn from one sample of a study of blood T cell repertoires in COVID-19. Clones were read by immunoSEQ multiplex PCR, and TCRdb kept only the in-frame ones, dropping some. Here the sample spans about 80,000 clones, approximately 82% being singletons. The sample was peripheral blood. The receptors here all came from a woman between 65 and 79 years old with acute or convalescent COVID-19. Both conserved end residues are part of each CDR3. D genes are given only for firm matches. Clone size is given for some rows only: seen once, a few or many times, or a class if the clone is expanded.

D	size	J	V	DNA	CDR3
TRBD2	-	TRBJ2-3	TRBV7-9	TGTGCCAGCAGCTTAGCGGCGGGGGGCACAGATACGCAGTATTTT	CASSLAAGGTDTQYF
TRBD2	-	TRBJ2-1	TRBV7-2	TGTGCCAGCAGCCTGGCGGGAGGGCCAGGTAGGTACAATGAGCAGTTCTTC	CASSLAGGPGRYNEQFF
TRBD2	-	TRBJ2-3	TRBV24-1	TGTGCCACCAGTGATTTGGTCGGTAGGGCTAGCGGGGCTAGCACAGATACGCAGTATTTT	CATSDLVGRASGASTDTQYF
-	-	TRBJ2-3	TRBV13	TGTGCCAGCAGCTTAGGGGAGGTTCCAGATACGCAGTATTTT	CASSLGEVPDTQYF
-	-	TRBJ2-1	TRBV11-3	TGTGCCAGCAGCCCTAGGCCGCCTCCGAACAATGAGCAGTTCTTC	CASSPRPPPNNEQFF
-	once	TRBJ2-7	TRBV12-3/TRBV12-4	TGTGCCAGCAGCCGTACCTACGAGCAGTACTTC	CASSRTYEQYF
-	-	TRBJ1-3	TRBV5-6	TGTGCCAGCAGCTCACAACCTGGAAACACCATATATTTT	CASSSQPGNTIYF
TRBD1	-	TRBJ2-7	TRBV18	TGTGCCAGCTCACCTGGGACAGGGACCTACGAGCAGTACTTC	CASSPGTGTYEQYF
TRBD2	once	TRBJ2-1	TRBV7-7	TGTGCCAGCAGCTTAAGACTAGCGGAATACAATGAGCAGTTCTTC	CASSLRLAEYNEQFF
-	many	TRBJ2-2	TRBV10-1	TGCGCCAGCAGTGAGTTATCCGCAGGGTTTTTTGGAAACACCGGGGAGCTGTTTTTT	CASSELSAGFFGNTGELFF
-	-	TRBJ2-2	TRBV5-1	TGCGCCAGCTCGATGGGGGGAGGCCGCGACGAAGGGGAGCTGTTTTTT	CASSMGGGRDEGELFF
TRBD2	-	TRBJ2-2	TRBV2	TGTGCCAGCAGTGGCCTAGCGGTCACCGGGGAGCTGTTTTTT	CASSGLAVTGELFF
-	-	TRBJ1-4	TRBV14	TGTGCCAGCAGCCAAGAAGTACTTAGGGGTCTTACAACTAATGAAAAACTGTTTTTT	CASSQEVLRGLTTNEKLFF
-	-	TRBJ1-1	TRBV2	TGTGCCAGCAGTGAGCTAGAGGGCACTGAAGCTTTCTTT	CASSELEGTEAFF
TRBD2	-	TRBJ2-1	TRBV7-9	TGTGCCAGCAGCCCCGGGACTAGGGCACTTGAGCAGTTCTTC	CASSPGTRALEQFF
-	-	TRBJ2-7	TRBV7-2	TGTGCCAGCAGCTTCCAGTTCTCCTACGAGCAGTACTTC	CASSFQFSYEQYF
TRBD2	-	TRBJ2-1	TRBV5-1	TGCGCCAGCAGCTCCGGGACTAGCGGGAGCAATGAGCAGTTCTTC	CASSSGTSGSNEQFF
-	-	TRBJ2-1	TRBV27	TGTGCCAGCAGTTTATCGCCCCCCTCTGAAGGGGGGGTATACAATGAGCAGTTCTTC	CASSLSPPSEGGVYNEQFF
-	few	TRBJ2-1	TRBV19	TGTGCCAGTAGTACCCGGCGGGTTACCTTAGCGGAGCAGTTCTTC	CASSTRRVTLAEQFF
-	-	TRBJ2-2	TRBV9	TGTGCCAGCGGTAGTCTTACCTCCGGGGAGCTGTTTTTT	CASGSLTSGELFF
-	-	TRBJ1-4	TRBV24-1	TGTGCCACCATACGGACAGTTATTTTTAATGAAAAACTGTTTTTT	CATIRTVIFNEKLFF
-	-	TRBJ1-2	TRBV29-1	TGCAGCGTTGGGGCCCGAAGGGGCTACACCTTC	CSVGARRGYTF
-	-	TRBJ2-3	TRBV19	TGTGCCAGTAGTAGTGGCGGGACTCCTAGCACAGATACGCAGTATTTT	CASSSGGTPSTDTQYF
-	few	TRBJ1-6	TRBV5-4	TGTGCCAGCAGCCAACTCCCGGGGGAGGGGTATAATTCACCCCTCCACTTT	CASSQLPGEGYNSPLHF